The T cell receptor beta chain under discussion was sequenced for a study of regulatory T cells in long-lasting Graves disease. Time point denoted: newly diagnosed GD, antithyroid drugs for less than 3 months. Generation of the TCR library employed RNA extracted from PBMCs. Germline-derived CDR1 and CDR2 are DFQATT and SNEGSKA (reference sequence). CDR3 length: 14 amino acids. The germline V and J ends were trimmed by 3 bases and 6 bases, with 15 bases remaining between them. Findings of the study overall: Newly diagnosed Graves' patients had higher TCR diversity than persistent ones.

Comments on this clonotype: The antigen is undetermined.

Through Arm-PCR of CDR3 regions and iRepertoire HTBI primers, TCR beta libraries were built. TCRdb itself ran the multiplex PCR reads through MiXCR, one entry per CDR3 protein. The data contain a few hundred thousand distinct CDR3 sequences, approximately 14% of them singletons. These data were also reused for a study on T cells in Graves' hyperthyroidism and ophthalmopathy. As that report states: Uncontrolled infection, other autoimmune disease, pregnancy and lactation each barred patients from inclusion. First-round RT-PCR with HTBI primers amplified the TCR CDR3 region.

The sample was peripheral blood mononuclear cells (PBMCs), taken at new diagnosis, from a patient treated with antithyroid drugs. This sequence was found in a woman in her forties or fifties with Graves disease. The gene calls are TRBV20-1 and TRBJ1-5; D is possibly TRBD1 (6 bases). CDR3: CSARVGGPGQPQHF. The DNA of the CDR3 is TGCAGTGCTAGGGTCGGGGGGCCGGGTCAGCCCCAGCATTTT.